These 9 T cell receptor beta chains were sequenced from one sample in a study of early T cells in non-severe SARS-CoV-2 infection. TCRdb processed the 5' RACE reads anew with MiXCR; each CDR3 protein has one entry. Of about 77,000 distinct CDR3 sequences in the sample, less than 20% were seen once. The sample taken for sequencing was whole blood. The receptors were sampled from an adult who was a healthcare worker with PCR-confirmed SARS-CoV-2 infection or an uninfected control (not recorded which).

J is TRBJ2-4 and V is TRBV12-3 or TRBV12-4; D is perhaps TRBD2 (5 bases). With 4 bases removed from V and 0 bases from J, the gap between germline ends came to 22 bases. This CDR3 spans 19 amino acids. For the CDR3, the DNA is TGTGCCAGCAGTTCCGGAAGCGGCCGTCTCGATCTAGCCAAAAACATTCAGTACTTC. Its translation: CASSSGSGRLDLAKNIQYF.

A few counts support this clonotype. The rearrangement uses TRBV4-1 and TRBJ2-7, with TRBD1 matching 10 bases. The CDR3 is made up of 16 amino acids. The junction had 8 bases not matched to a gene; V was cut back by 4 bases and J by 2 bases. Germline V gene data show CDR1 as MGHRA and CDR2 as YSYEKL. The CDR3 here is CASSRLRQGAAYEQYF. In DNA form, the CDR3 reads TGCGCCAGCAGCCGCCTTCGACAGGGGGCCGCCTACGAGCAGTACTTC.

The chain has TRBV19 and TRBJ2-2, with 7 bases identical to TRBD1. CDR1 LNHDA and CDR2 SQIVND come from the germline V gene (reference sequence). Losses at the gene ends were 10 bases for V and 3 bases for J; bases not matched to a gene: 8. The CDR3 length is 14 residues. The CDR3 protein is CATSTGRDTGELFF. CDR3 sequence (DNA): TGTGCCACCTCGACAGGGCGAGACACCGGGGAGCTGTTTTTT.

The chain recombines TRBV9 with TRBJ1-3, with a tentative D call TRBD1 (6 bases). V was clipped by 3 bases and J by 4 bases, with 11 bases between them. Germline V gene lookup returns CDR1 SGDLS and CDR2 YYNGEE. The CDR3 contains 14 residues. The CDR3: CASSAPTGGNTIYF. In DNA, the CDR3 is TGTGCCAGCAGCGCCCCGACAGGAGGAAACACCATATATTTT.

The V call is TRBV5-4, the J call TRBJ2-3, with 11 bases aligning to TRBD2. The V segment lost 4 bases and the J segment 4 bases; nucleotides outside the gene matches: 11. The V gene's germline CDR1 is SGHNT and CDR2 YYREEE (reference sequence). CDR3 length: 17 amino acids. Written as DNA, the CDR3 is TGTGCCAGCAGCGAACGGCGTAGCGGGGGGGCCGCAGATACGCAGTATTTT. Its translation is CASSERRSGGAADTQYF.

J is TRBJ2-7 and V is TRBV7-2; perhaps TRBD1 as D (6 bases). The germline V and J ends were trimmed by 1 base and 2 bases, with 15 bases remaining between them. The CDR3 covers 16 residues. Germline assignment: CDR1 SGHTA and CDR2 FQGNSA. The CDR3 protein is CASSLEGQGMPYEQYF. CDR3 sequence (DNA): TGTGCCAGCAGCTTAGAGGGTCAGGGGATGCCCTACGAGCAGTACTTC.

The chain couples TRBV11-2 to TRBJ1-5; D not certain. Trimming left V 5 bases short and J 6 bases short, with 17 bases between. CDR1 and CDR2 (germline): SGHAT, FQNNGV. CDR3 length equals 15 residues. CDR3 sequence (DNA): TGTGCCAGCAGCGATATCGCGAAGGGCAGTCAGCCCCAGCATTTT. This translates into CASSDIAKGSQPQHF. The full variable domain, with the rest looked up from reference TRBV11-2 and TRBJ1-5, is EAGVAQSPRYKIIEKRQSVAFWCNPISGHATLYWYQQILGQGPKLLIQFQNNGVVDDSQLPKDRFSAERLKGVDSTLKIQPAKLEDSAVYLCASSDIAKGSQPQHFGDGTRLSIL.

This clonotype has a handful of counts. The chain is built from TRBV2 and TRBJ2-5; tentatively, D is TRBD1 (5 bases). V lost 4 bases and J 5 bases, leaving 14 bases between the germline ends. Germline CDR1 SNHLY, CDR2 FYNNEI. CDR3 length: 14 residues. The CDR3 spells CASSGKGNGETQYF. For the CDR3, the DNA is TGTGCCAGCAGTGGCAAGGGGAATGGGGAGACCCAGTACTTC.

This clonotype was detected only a few times. For the CDR3, the DNA is TGTGCCAGCAGTACACATCACACTGGGGCAGCAGATACGCAGTATTTT. Its protein product is CASSTHHTGAADTQYF. The chain joins TRBV6-1 to TRBJ2-3; D perhaps matches TRBD1 (5 bases). Trimming removed 5 bases from V and 4 bases from J, with 19 bases in between. Germline assignment: CDR1 MNHNS and CDR2 SASEGT. There are 16 residues in the CDR3.